The 4 T cell receptor beta chains below come from one sample, sequenced in a study of blood T cell repertoires in COVID-19 (TCRdb year 2020). The receptor library was made with the immunoSEQ multiplex PCR assay. TCRdb's version of the immuneACCESS table is confined to in-frame rearrangements and falls short of the full clone set. An unresolved V gene accounts for under half of the shortfall where checked; the remainder is of unknown origin. Here the sample has 200,000 to 250,000 clones; around 91% occur a single time. The top ten clonotypes cover about 5% of the sample. The material sequenced was peripheral blood. The origin of the receptors is a woman between 40 and 55 years old with acute or convalescent COVID-19.

This chain uses TRBV7-3 with TRBJ2-5; D is ambiguous. Trimming removed 5 bases at V and 2 bases at J, with 12 bases between. Germline CDR1 SGHTA, CDR2 FQGTGA. The CDR3 runs to 14 residues. The CDR3 reads CASSNSGQQETQYF. In DNA form, the CDR3 reads TGTGCCAGCAGCAACAGTGGGCAGCAAGAGACCCAGTACTTC.

The J gene is TRBJ1-2, the V gene TRBV5-6, with a tentative D call TRBD1 (5 bases). Germline assignment: CDR1 SGHDT and CDR2 YYEEEE. Between the trimmed V and J ends, which lost 4 bases and 1 base, there was a span of 17 bases. The CDR3 runs to 16 residues. CDR3 nucleotides: TGTGCCAGCAGCCTGGGCAGGGCAGGGCTTAACTATGGCTACACCTTC. Its translation: CASSLGRAGLNYGYTF.

The chain recombines TRBV2 with TRBJ1-1, with D possibly being TRBD1 (5 bases). The CDR3 has 13 amino acids. The V gene's germline CDR1 is SNHLY and CDR2 FYNNEI. V shed 7 bases and J shed 1 base, with 10 bases lying between them. The CDR3 sequence is CASTVGQNTEAFF. As DNA, the CDR3 is TGTGCCAGCACTGTAGGACAGAACACTGAAGCTTTCTTT.

The gene calls are TRBV5-1 and TRBJ1-2; D might be TRBD1 (5 bases). Between the trimmed V and J ends, which lost 4 bases and 4 bases, there was a span of 20 bases. Germline CDR1 and CDR2: SGHRS and YFSETQ. The CDR3 totals 16 residues. Written as DNA, the CDR3 is TGCGCCAGCAGCACACCGGTTAAGGGGCCGGGCTATGGCTACACCTTC. It encodes CASSTPVKGPGYGYTF.